A single sample gave rise to the 32 T cell receptor beta chains below, sequenced in a study of shared clonotypes between healthy human individuals. Clones were read by immunoSEQ multiplex PCR, and TCRdb kept only the in-frame ones, dropping some. Of about 490,000 clones listed, approximately 80% are singletons. Sequences were obtained from PBMCs. The source of these receptors is a woman between 40 and 55 years old in good health. Some clones in this sample may be carry-over from other donors' samples.

As to this clone: Other DNA sequences of this sample code for an identical CDR3. The chain uses TRBV5-1 and TRBJ2-5, with TRBD1 as a possible D gene (6 bases). Germline CDR1 reads SGHRS; CDR2 reads YFSETQ. The CDR3 is made up of 15 amino acids. The ends were cut back, 0 bases at V and 2 bases at J, with 11 bases in the middle. The DNA of the CDR3 is TGCGCCAGCAGCTTGGCCGGGACACCGCAAGAGACCCAGTACTTC. Translated: CASSLAGTPQETQYF.

The J gene is TRBJ2-3, the V gene TRBV28; 9 bases match TRBD1. The V segment lost 6 bases and the J segment 3 bases; nucleotides outside the gene matches: 7. CDR1 and CDR2 (germline): MDHEN, SYDVKM. The CDR3 length is 15 residues. In DNA form, the CDR3 reads TGTGCCAGCAGGGGGGGGACAGGGCTTACAGATACGCAGTATTTT. This sequence encodes CASRGGTGLTDTQYF.

V gene TRBV5-1 combines with J gene TRBJ1-5, with D uncertain. The V and J ends lost 2 bases and 0 bases respectively, with 3 bases between them. Germline values: CDR1 SGHRS, CDR2 YFSETQ. CDR3 length equals 13 residues. The CDR3 spells CASSLYSNQPQHF. Written as DNA, the CDR3 is TGCGCCAGCAGCTTATATAGCAATCAGCCCCAGCATTTT.

Note on this clone: Being one base from a much bigger clone, this may be a read error. Different DNA sequences within this sample yield the same CDR3. V usage is TRBV29-1 and J usage is TRBJ2-5; 9 bases map to TRBD2. The end of the DNA is better explained by TRBJ2-7, so the J call may be wrong. The V gene's germline CDR1 is SQVTM and CDR2 ANQGSEA. The CDR3 totals 15 residues. The CDR3, as DNA: TGCAGCGTAGCCCCGGGACTAGCAGGGTCCTACGAGCAGTACTTC. Its translation: CSVAPGLAGSYEQYF.

The chain recombines TRBV5-1 with TRBJ2-3, with D unclear. Per the germline V gene, CDR1 is SGHRS and CDR2 is YFSETQ. The CDR3 consists of 14 residues. Deletions cut 2 bases from V and 2 bases from J, with 9 bases between. In nucleotides, the CDR3 is TGCGCCAGCAGCTTTGGCAGGCCCACAGATACGCAGTATTTT. Translating gives CASSFGRPTDTQYF.

V is TRBV5-1 and J is TRBJ2-1, with 14 bases identical to TRBD2. Germline V gives CDR1 SGHRS, CDR2 YFSETQ. The J segment lost 0 bases and the V segment lost 0 bases, leaving 8 bases of the junction unmatched. The CDR3 length is 20 residues. The CDR3 protein is CASSLDGLAGGPSSYNEQFF. In DNA form, the CDR3 reads TGCGCCAGCAGCTTGGACGGACTAGCGGGAGGCCCGAGCTCCTACAATGAGCAGTTCTTC.

This clone was seen only a few times. This rearrangement joins TRBV5-4 to TRBJ2-7, with 8 positions matching TRBD2. The CDR3 covers 14 residues. V trimming: 1 base; J trimming: 6 bases; junction bases outside the gene matches: 6. Looked up from germline, CDR1 is SGHNT and CDR2 is YYREEE (reference sequence). The CDR3 bases are TGTGCCAGCAGCTTGACGGGAGGGCCTTTCGAGCAGTACTTC. Residues: CASSLTGGPFEQYF.

This clone was found a few times. The chain is built from TRBV19 and TRBJ2-1, with D perhaps TRBD1 (6 bases). The V end lost 3 bases, the J end lost 8 bases, and 11 bases lay between the germline ends. The V gene's germline CDR1 is LNHDA and CDR2 SQIVND (reference sequence). This CDR3 has 13 amino acids. Here the CDR3 reads CASSIWGQYEQFF. The DNA of the CDR3 is TGTGCCAGTAGTATTTGGGGGCAGTATGAGCAGTTCTTC. Variable domain in full (rest from reference TRBV19 and TRBJ2-1): DGGITQSPKYLFRKEGQNVTLSCEQNLNHDAMYWYRQDPGQGLRLIYYSQIVNDFQKGDIAEGYSVSREKKESFPLTVTSAQKNPTAFYLCASSIWGQYEQFFGPGTRLTVL.

This chain uses TRBV28 with TRBJ1-2; the D gene is possibly TRBD1 (5 bases). The V gene lost 5 bases and the J gene lost 6 bases, with 19 bases spanning the gap. The CDR3 length is 15 residues. Germline V gives CDR1 MDHEN, CDR2 SYDVKM. DNA for the CDR3: TGTGCCAGCAGTCCCTCGACAGCTCCCGACGATGGCTACACCTTC. It specifies CASSPSTAPDDGYTF.

This clone was counted between two and nine times. The genes are TRBV28 and TRBJ1-2; no reliable D call. This CDR3 contains 13 residues. Germline V gene sequence: CDR1 MDHEN, CDR2 SYDVKM. Trimming took off 6 bases at V and 5 bases at J, with 13 bases between the two ends. DNA for the CDR3: TGTGCCAGCAGCATAGGTGGATATTATGGCTACACCTTC. Encoded protein: CASSIGGYYGYTF.

The chain recombines TRBV19 with TRBJ2-1; 13 bases agree with TRBD2. J gave up 5 bases and V 4 bases, and 11 bases lay outside the gene matches. Looked up from germline, CDR1 is LNHDA and CDR2 is SQIVND (reference sequence). The CDR3 contains 18 residues. This chain's CDR3 is CASSRTSGRASGHNEQFF. Here the CDR3 DNA reads TGTGCCAGTAGTAGAACTAGCGGGAGGGCCTCAGGGCACAATGAGCAGTTCTTC.

This clone was seen more than once but under ten times. The chain links TRBV30 to TRBJ2-7; 9 bases map to TRBD2. Per germline, CDR1 GTSNPN and CDR2 SVGIG (reference sequence). The junction had 10 bases not matched to a gene; V was cut back by 7 bases and J by 6 bases. The CDR3 consists of 13 residues. Written as DNA, the CDR3 is TGTGCCTCCGAGGTAGCGGGAGTCGGCGAGCAGTACTTC. It yields the protein CASEVAGVGEQYF.

The chain couples TRBV5-1 to TRBJ2-1; a weak D match, TRBD1 (7 bases). The CDR3 extends over 15 amino acids. Germline V gene data show CDR1 as SGHRS and CDR2 as YFSETQ. Trimming removed 4 bases at V and 0 bases at J, with 11 bases between. The CDR3, as DNA: TGCGCCAGCAGCCCCCAGGGGGGCTCCTACAATGAGCAGTTCTTC. Translated: CASSPQGGSYNEQFF.

The table lists this clone with a few counts. The chain uses TRBV10-3 and TRBJ2-2; TRBD2 matches 14 bases. V lost 10 bases to trimming and J lost 5 bases; unmatched junction nucleotides: 6. Per the germline V gene, CDR1 is ENHRY and CDR2 is SYGVKD. CDR3 length equals 15 residues. The CDR3 spells CATQGLAGVTGELFF. The CDR3 nucleotides read TGTGCCACGCAGGGACTAGCGGGAGTTACCGGGGAGCTGTTTTTT.

The chain links TRBV4-2 to TRBJ2-7, with 9 bases fitting TRBD2. Per the germline V gene, CDR1 is LGHNA and CDR2 is YNFKEQ. The length of the CDR3 is 16 residues. The junction had 9 bases not matched to a gene; V was cut back by 0 bases and J by 6 bases. The CDR3 DNA is TGTGCCAGCAGCCAAGAGGTCTCGGCGGGGGGGGCCGAGCAGTACTTC. Its protein is CASSQEVSAGGAEQYF.

The chain joins TRBV5-6 to TRBJ2-1, with TRBD2 identical over 7 bases. Trimming cost V 2 bases and J 12 bases; bases outside gene matches: 5. The CDR3 loop spans 12 amino acids. Germline V gene lookup returns CDR1 SGHDT and CDR2 YYEEEE. This CDR3 is CASSFLGGSQFF. In DNA, the CDR3 is TGTGCCAGCAGCTTCCTCGGGGGGTCGCAGTTCTTC.

Worth noting for this clone: At one boundary the junction diverges from the germline segment, which might be a read error. The same CDR3 also results from other DNA sequences found in this sample. This chain uses TRBV30 with TRBJ1-4; TRBD1 matches 9 bases. The CDR3 extends over 14 amino acids. Per the germline V gene, CDR1 is GTSNPN and CDR2 is SVGIG (reference sequence). For the CDR3, the DNA is TGCGCCTCACAGGGGGCTGAGACTAATGAAAAACTGTTTTTT. Its translation is CASQGAETNEKLFF.

The V call is TRBV28, the J call TRBJ1-5, with D tentatively TRBD1 (6 bases). Looked up from germline, CDR1 is MDHEN and CDR2 is SYDVKM. The CDR3 runs to 15 residues. Deletions cut 6 bases from V and 6 bases from J, with 18 bases between. The CDR3 protein is CASSRLGGAGQPQHF. The CDR3 bases are TGTGCCAGCAGCCGACTCGGGGGGGCCGGTCAGCCCCAGCATTTT.

CDR3 sequence: CASSLGNQPQHF. CDR3 nucleotide sequence: TGTGCCAGCAGCTTAGGGAATCAGCCCCAGCATTTT. The chain has TRBV7-8 and TRBJ1-5; D gene unclear. The V end lost 1 base, the J end lost 4 bases, and 2 bases lay between the germline ends. The length of the CDR3 is 12 residues. From germline, CDR1 is SGHVS and CDR2 FQNEAQ.

The chain combines TRBV6-5 with TRBJ1-4; D not resolved. CDR1 MNHEY and CDR2 SVGAGI come from the germline V gene. Between the trimmed V and J ends, which lost 8 bases and 7 bases, there was a span of 11 bases. The CDR3 extends over 12 amino acids. The CDR3: CASSAPGEKLFF. The DNA of the CDR3 is TGTGCCAGCTCGGCCCCTGGTGAAAAACTGTTTTTT.

The chain couples TRBV9 to TRBJ2-1, with 16 bases lining up with TRBD2. The CDR3 contains 14 residues. Germline values: CDR1 SGDLS, CDR2 YYNGEE. V trimming: 4 bases; J trimming: 12 bases; junction bases outside the gene matches: 4. CDR3: CASSSGTSGRGQFF. CDR3 in DNA: TGTGCCAGCAGCTCCGGGACTAGCGGGAGGGGGCAGTTCTTC. The complete variable domain, with remaining parts taken from reference TRBV9 and TRBJ2-1, reads DSGVTQTPKHLITATGQRVTLRCSPRSGDLSVYWYQQSLDQGLQFLIQYYNGEERAKGNILERFSAQQFPDLHSELNLSSLELGDSALYFCASSSGTSGRGQFFGPGTRLTVL.

This clone was seen only a few times. This rearrangement joins TRBV9 to TRBJ2-2; 10 bases match TRBD2. Trimming at V came to 0 bases and at J to 7 bases, leaving 9 bases not matched to a gene. The CDR3 loop spans 17 amino acids. CDR1 and CDR2 from the germline V gene are SGDLS and YYNGEE. The CDR3 nucleotides read TGTGCCAGCAGCGTAGGGGCTAGCGGGAGACGGGTCGGGGAGCTGTTTTTT. As protein: CASSVGASGRRVGELFF.

This clone was observed once. The chain uses TRBV18 and TRBJ1-5, with D perhaps TRBD1 (5 bases). Germline values: CDR1 KGHSH, CDR2 LQKENI. CDR3 length: 13 amino acids. Trimming left V 4 bases short and J 5 bases short, with 9 bases between. Here the CDR3 DNA reads TGTGCCAGCTCACGGGACCGAGATCAGCCCCAGCATTTT. This codes for CASSRDRDQPQHF.

This clone turned up a few times. This chain joins TRBV2 and TRBJ1-1; 7 positions match TRBD1. Germline V gene lookup returns CDR1 SNHLY and CDR2 FYNNEI. Trimming at V came to 6 bases and at J to 1 base, leaving 8 bases not matched to a gene. This CDR3 contains 15 residues. The CDR3 reads CASSQTGRPNTEAFF. As DNA, the CDR3 is TGTGCCAGCAGCCAGACAGGGCGGCCGAACACTGAAGCTTTCTTT.

This chain connects TRBV6-4 to TRBJ1-1; no clear D gene. The CDR3 is 13 residues long. V gave up 4 bases and J gave up 1 base, with 7 bases separating them. CDR1 and CDR2 from the germline V gene are MRHNA and SNTAGT. CDR3 bases: TGTGCCAGCAGTGCAACGGAGAACACTGAAGCTTTCTTT. Protein: CASSATENTEAFF.

The sample holds a few counts of this clone. J is TRBJ2-1 and V is TRBV18, with D possibly being TRBD1 (5 bases). The CDR3 consists of 16 residues. CDR1 KGHSH and CDR2 LQKENI come from the germline V gene. V was cut by 0 bases and J by 5 bases, with 14 bases left in between. Here the CDR3 reads CASSPPGQGLNNEQFF. CDR3 sequence (DNA): TGTGCCAGCTCACCACCGGGGCAGGGCCTGAACAATGAGCAGTTCTTC.

The rearrangement joins TRBV28 to TRBJ1-2, with 7 bases aligning to TRBD1. The CDR3 runs 15 residues. V shed 5 bases and J 4 bases; nucleotides not matched to a gene: 10. The germline V gene has CDR1 MDHEN and CDR2 SYDVKM. In DNA form, the CDR3 reads TGTGCCAGCAGTCGTCCGGGACAGACCTCCTATGGCTACACCTTC. The encoded protein is CASSRPGQTSYGYTF.

This sequence joins TRBV27 and TRBJ2-5; D gene uncertain. The CDR3 length is 11 residues. CDR1 is MNHEY and CDR2 is SMNVEV in the germline V gene (reference sequence). Trimming took off 5 bases at V and 3 bases at J, with 4 bases between the two ends. CDR3 sequence: CASSQKETQYF. The CDR3 DNA sequence: TGTGCCAGCAGTCAGAAAGAGACCCAGTACTTC.

The rearrangement links TRBV30 to TRBJ1-1; no clear D gene. Germline CDR1 GTSNPN, CDR2 SVGIG (reference sequence). The CDR3 contains 12 residues. Trimming cost V 7 bases and J 1 base, with 10 bases left between them. Here the CDR3 DNA reads TGTGCCTCCTCGCCGCAGAACACTGAAGCTTTCTTT. Translation gives CASSPQNTEAFF.

The V and J genes are TRBV11-1 and TRBJ1-2; 7 bases map to TRBD1. The V gene end was trimmed by 1 base and the J gene end by 8 bases; junction bases not matched to a gene: 7. This CDR3 is 14 amino acids long. CDR1 and CDR2 (germline): SGHAT, FQDESV (reference sequence). The CDR3 DNA is TGTGCCAGCAGCTTAGGGACAGGATCACGCGGCTACACCTTC. Protein sequence: CASSLGTGSRGYTF.

The chain has TRBV10-3 and TRBJ2-1; D not certain. Trimming stripped 4 bases from V and 6 bases from J, with 10 bases between. The CDR3 is made up of 13 amino acids. Per the germline V gene, CDR1 is ENHRY and CDR2 is SYGVKD. CDR3 DNA: TGTGCCATCAGTGGAGGAAGGTCCAATGAGCAGTTCTTC. Translating it yields CAISGGRSNEQFF.

The rearrangement links TRBV7-6 to TRBJ2-7, with 10 positions matching TRBD2. The V segment lost 8 bases and the J segment 7 bases; nucleotides outside the gene matches: 5. Germline V CDR1 and CDR2: SGHVS, FNYEAQ. The CDR3 contains 12 residues. CDR3 DNA sequence: TGTGCCAGCCTCAGCGGGAGGGGGGAGCAGTACTTC. Protein: CASLSGRGEQYF. Full variable domain (remainder filled in from reference TRBV7-6 and TRBJ2-7): GAGVSQSPRYKVTKRGQDVALRCDPISGHVSLYWYRQALGQGPEFLTYFNYEAQQDKSGLPNDRFSAERPEGSISTLTIQRTEQRDSAMYRCASLSGRGEQYFGPGTRLTVT.